This TCR beta chain was observed in a study of cytomegalovirus exposure and HLA in healthy donors. Whole-study results and caveats: For most TCR sequences rarity was the rule, although some public TCRs occurred in many donors. Looking again later, the authors saw that most CMV-associated TCR beta chains seemed HLA-restricted.

Trimming left V 0 bases short and J 0 bases short, with 19 bases between. CDR1 and CDR2 from the germline V gene are SGHRS and YFSETQ. The CDR3 sequence is 19 residues long. Primers: 60 Vbeta forward and 13 Jbeta reverse. Measured with immunoSEQ multiplex PCR; TCRdb has only the in-frame clones, and not every one. The data contain more than 110,000 clones, 70% of them singletons. A remark on this clone: Its matching antigen is unknown.

The V and J genes are TRBV5-1 and TRBJ2-1, with a weak D call TRBD2 (5 bases). The TCR originated in a woman aged 60-75 years in good health and CMV-seropositive. The specimen sequenced was PBMCs. This CDR3 is CASSLDRGSVKSSYNEQFF. The CDR3 nucleotides are TGCGCCAGCAGCTTGGACAGAGGTAGCGTCAAGTCCTCCTACAATGAGCAGTTCTTC.